This TCR beta chain was documented in a study of cytomegalovirus exposure and HLA in healthy donors (dated by TCRdb to about 2017). Notes on the research overall: In an earlier analysis of approximately 640 of the donors, under 300 Gb of sequence data and 90 million to 120 million unique TCR beta sequences from 150 million to 200 million T cells were reported. About 320 gigabases of sequencing data and 70 million to 100 million unique TCR sequences were included in an early release covering under 650 HLA-typed donors. Among the roughly 400 genotyped donors, approximately 81% belonged to the genetic ancestry cluster associated with self-reported Caucasian donors. The study aimed to test whether signatures of past pathogen exposure could be identified by cataloging public T cell receptors. The study used immunosequencing to profile the T cell repertoires of 666 subjects and linked those repertoires to cytomegalovirus serostatus. A separate validation cohort of over 95 different subjects was used in addition to the roughly 700-subject first cohort. High-throughput TCR immunosequencing, statistical association of individual TCRs with disease status, and machine learning were combined to predict cytomegalovirus infection status. A later analysis re-analyzed previously published TCR beta repertoires from about 730 donors and added high-resolution HLA genotyping to study TCR occurrence patterns. Rather than using new phenotypic data, the later analysis identified candidate immune exposures from TCR beta sequences and from how often those sequences occurred across donors. In an earlier analysis of 500 to 650 of the donors, high-throughput TCR beta sequencing was used to judge whether each TCR beta V gene segment behaved as functional or pseudogenic. Donor age, sex, ethnicity and CMV serostatus were compiled together with the repertoire data. A later genetic analysis used genome-wide SNP genotypes for about 60% of the roughly 700 donors, treating that subset as a discovery cohort. Every discovery cohort repertoire had been produced on one sequencing platform. Class I and class II HLA loci were covered by the typing at four-digit resolution. Typing coverage varied by locus: about 620-640 donors for A, B, C, DRB1 and DQB1; around 560 for DQA1; about 590 for DPA1; under 490 for DPB1. Roughly five DR-DQ haplotypes were handled as single units for association and clustering because linkage in the cohort was strong. Across about 370 genotyped donors of the cohort, an average of about 250,000 unique TCR beta nucleotide sequences per donor were sequenced, and 15% to 20% of those sequences were non-productive.

Receptor amplification or capture employed the immunoSEQ multiplex PCR assay. The multiplex PCR relied on a mix of 60 forward primers for TCR Vbeta segments and 13 reverse primers for TCR Jbeta segments. The CDR3 region of rearranged TCR beta genes was amplified from genomic DNA with a multiplex PCR assay. The amplified TCR beta libraries were sequenced on the Illumina HiSeq System as 87-base-pair reads. On the authors' methods: A later analysis counted around 72 million unique TCR beta chains across the 550 to 700 repertoires, and 10 million to 11 million of these chains were shared by at least two donors. Raw reads were error-corrected and collapsed into unique sequences with a nearest-neighbor algorithm that merged closely related sequences to remove PCR and sequencing errors. CDR3 sequences were aligned to IMGT reference sequences to assign V, D and J gene segments. For a sequence to be retained, a match of at least six nucleotides to both a V gene segment and a J gene segment was required. A rearrangement was called productive if the CDR3 had no stop codons and remained in frame with V and J, and every other rearrangement was called non-productive. CDR3 was defined by IMGT convention, running from the second conserved V-encoded cysteine to the conserved J-encoded phenylalanine. The earlier analysis of some 550 of the donors excluded any sequence lacking an unambiguous match to a single V gene segment. An earlier analysis of over 450 of the donors classified V segments as functional when productive rearrangements were above 56.7% and as segregating when the standard deviation between donors was above 5%. A statistical classification framework was built to diagnose cytomegalovirus status from the catalog of TCR beta chain sequences. V and J gene assignment, in a later analysis, came from comparing TCR nucleotide sequences with IMGT/GENE-DB human TR gene sequences. Using the TCRdist pipeline, a later analysis assigned CDR3 sequences along with most-parsimonious VDJ recombination scenarios. In a later analysis, each TCR beta chain was defined by its CDR3 amino acid sequence together with its V-gene family, and reads without a unique V-gene family were excluded. As a way to deal with suspected cross-contamination and a sequencing artifact, a later analysis dropped 450 to 700 nucleotide sequences that were highly shared and had low generation probability. A later analysis calculated a clonal expansion index for each public chain from normalized within-repertoire ranks of inferred template counts. In a later analysis, generation probabilities were computed using a VDJ recombination model fitted to out-of-frame rearrangements, and the results were checked against IGoR. Hypergeometric tests were used in a later analysis to score TCR-TCR, TCR-HLA and TCR-CMV co-occurrence, with a repertoire-size bias correction applied to the TCR pairs. False discovery rates were estimated in a later analysis by permuting HLA or CMV assignments 20 times. In a later analysis, co-occurring TCRs were grouped using DBSCAN, and TCRdist sequence similarity was added for clustering within HLA-allele-positive subsets. For co-occurrence clustering, repertoires with fewer than 30,000 or more than 120,000 public chains were excluded, along with 5 or 6 repertoires with anomalous nucleotide sharing. Sourced from immuneACCESS, this table was stored by TCRdb with only in-frame sequences that have V and J called. A share of the clones is absent; for the studies checked, an unresolved V gene accounts for under half, and the remainder has no known explanation. The V and J calls and clone size were taken over from that table, and D and trimming were inferred from the DNA. For this sample the table gives around 150,000 clones, of which around four fifths were detected only once. 9.5% to 12% of the sample is held by the ten biggest clonotypes.

CDR1 and CDR2, per the germline V gene, are LGHNA and YNFKEQ. V loses 2 bases at its end and J loses 4 bases; junction bases beyond the gene matches: 10. Inclusive of the bounding cysteine and phenylalanine, the CDR3 is 19 residues long. Left in the record is the CDR3 DNA by itself, 57 bases read in frame from the first base. The cohort was made up of approximately 670 healthy bone marrow donors. At the time of sampling, all cohort members were nominally healthy, though unrecorded immune exposures were likely present. The donor was CMV seropositive and belonged to the group of 250 to 300 seropositive cohort members. Each donor provided a peripheral blood sample, and peripheral blood mononuclear cells were used for TCR beta sequencing. The Qiagen DNeasy Blood Extraction Kit was used to extract genomic DNA from the blood cell samples. The investigation overall reported the following: In a later analysis, several top co-occurrence clusters were reported to appear linked to parvovirus B19, influenza, CMV and Epstein-Barr virus. The presence/absence analyses assumed that sequencing depth was roughly uniform across donors, and that assumption may not be true. Assigning TCR associations to individual alleles was difficult when HLA alleles, especially DR and DQ, strongly co-occurred. Most TCR sequences were observed very rarely across donors, whereas some public TCRs were present in many individuals. A total of 150 to 200 TCR beta chains were listed by the study as associated with cytomegalovirus. Most CMV-associated TCR beta chains appeared to be HLA-restricted in a later analysis, and the HLA associations seemed to be driven largely by CMV exposure. The cohort was sequenced for TCR beta chains only, and without alpha or paired-chain data the features that could be detected were limited. Because HLA typing was missing for some donors at each locus, association tests included only the typed subset. A further reported finding was that TCR beta sequences accurately predicted the HLA-A and HLA-B alleles for most subjects in the first cohort. Three of the identified cytomegalovirus-associated TCR beta chains were confirmed in vitro to be specific for cytomegalovirus antigens. A later analysis found that TCR association rates varied across HLA loci, with DRB1 alleles showing the most associated TCRs and HLA-C alleles the fewest. Because counts were too low, around 18 rarely observed V segments, including chromosome 9 orphons, were left out of the earlier analysis of approximately 580 of the donors. In a later genetic analysis, a missense DCLRE1C variant was associated with V-gene and J-gene trimming of TCR beta chains, and the association was replicated in an independent cohort. In a later analysis, 16,951 TCR beta sequences were associated with specific HLA alleles at a false discovery rate of 0.05. Immune exposure information for the cohort was limited to CMV serostatus. Compared with equally common non-associated chains, HLA-associated TCR beta chains in a later analysis were more clonally expanded and had lower generation probabilities. According to a later genetic analysis, donors in an Asian-associated ancestry cluster had fewer N-insertions in productive TCRs than the roughly 670-donor mean. It was suggested by the authors that the approach could potentially be generalized to other disease states and immunological phenotypes. In an earlier analysis of 587 of the donors, most TCR beta V segments appeared in productive rearrangements about 90% or about 30% of the time, broadly matching IMGT annotations. Correlated functional status among segregating V segments might reflect linkage disequilibrium, but an unknown experimental factor could not be ruled out. In both the original and validation cohorts, the classifier was reported to diagnose cytomegalovirus status with high specificity and sensitivity. A cluster of highly shared sequence variants was judged likely to be a technical artifact of the sequencing pipeline. Some IMGT-functional V segments, including TRBV6-2 and TRBV6-3, could not be told apart with the 87-base-pair reads, so those segments were excluded.

This clone was counted once. The antigen it binds to is not known. No much larger clone exists at a distance of one base, and base qualities are not known. Other DNA sequences in this specimen translate into the identical CDR3. This TCR derives from a man in his forties or fifties in good health and CMV-seropositive. The sequenced sample was PBMCs. Recombination linked TRBV4-2 to TRBJ2-2; 13 junctional bases match TRBD2. Here the CDR3 is given as CASSQQGLAGAAVTGELFF. The DNA sequence follows: TGTGCCAGCAGCCAACAAGGACTAGCGGGGGCCGCCGTCACCGGGGAGCTGTTTTTT.